This TCR beta chain came from a study of radiation and T cells in renal cell carcinoma. Profiled with immunoSEQ multiplex PCR; TCRdb holds only in-frame clones, not every one. The sample includes roughly 130,000 clones, approximately 90% seen only once; the top ten take around 6%. The time point here: blood 2 weeks post-SBRT. Treatment meaning: 15 Gy SBRT to primary tumor, nephrectomy 4 weeks later. General study findings and limits: Pretreatment tumor biopsies were lacking, so baseline clonotypes are unknown. Top tumor clonotypes rose in blood 2 weeks post-radiation, then contracted.

Worth noting for this clone: Its target is not known.

Germline V gene sequence: CDR1 LGHNA, CDR2 YSLEER. The CDR3 spans 16 residues. Germline trimming cut 0 bases from V and 5 bases from J; bases unmatched to any gene: 3. The specimen was blood, collected from a patient whose treatment included radiotherapy and nephrectomy. This TCR came from a woman in her 70s with renal cell carcinoma. The chain joins TRBV4-3 to TRBJ1-4; 10 nucleotides align to TRBD1. DNA of the CDR3: TGCGCCAGCAGCCAAGATACGGGACAGGGGAATGAAAAACTGTTTTTT. The encoded protein is CASSQDTGQGNEKLFF.